This is a list of T cell receptor beta chains from one sample in a study of T cell responses to AZD1222 COVID-19 vaccine. The method was immunoSEQ multiplex PCR; TCRdb's version includes in-frame clones alone and lacks a portion of them. The sample includes roughly 100,000 clones, approximately 92% seen only once; the top ten take 1% to 1.5%. Sequencing was performed on peripheral blood, taken on day 0 of AZD1222 vaccination. The receptor set was obtained from an adult in good health. Both conserved end residues are part of each CDR3. A D gene is named only where the DNA matches it firmly. Clone size is stated in some rows and not others, as once, few, many or a class when expanded.

>.|TRBV6-4|.|TRBJ1-5
CASSGTKDQPQHF
TGTGCCAGCAGTGGGACAAAAGATCAGCCCCAGCATTTT
>.|TRBV6-1|.|TRBJ2-3
CASSEAGRGGTDTQYF
TGTGCCAGCAGTGAAGCGGGTAGAGGGGGCACAGATACGCAGTATTTT
>.|TRBV7-6|.|TRBJ2-1
CASSLAGGAAYNEQFF
TGTGCCAGCAGCTTAGCGGGGGGTGCTGCCTACAATGAGCAGTTCTTC
>once|TRBV28|.|TRBJ2-7
CASSFHRQSTYEQYF
TGTGCCAGCAGTTTCCACCGACAGTCTACCTACGAGCAGTACTTC
>.|TRBV10-3|.|TRBJ2-2
CAISDSGGGRTGELFF
TGTGCCATCAGTGACTCGGGTGGGGGACGCACCGGGGAGCTGTTTTTT
>few|TRBV5-1|.|TRBJ2-7
CASSFGGSLYEQYF
TGCGCCAGCAGCTTTGGTGGAAGCCTGTACGAGCAGTACTTC
>.|TRBV11-2|.|TRBJ1-2
CASSLETSYGYTF
TGTGCCAGCAGCTTAGAGACCTCCTATGGCTACACCTTC
>once|TRBV18|TRBD1|TRBJ1-2
CASSPPGQGNGYTF
TGTGCCAGCTCACCACCGGGACAGGGGAACGGCTACACCTTC
>.|TRBV28|.|TRBJ1-1
CASSSDPPEAFF
TGTGCCAGCAGTTCGGACCCGCCTGAAGCTTTCTTT
>.|TRBV11-3|.|TRBJ2-7
CASSLYRDEQYF
TGTGCCAGCAGCTTGTACAGGGACGAGCAGTACTTC
>.|TRBV7-9|.|TRBJ2-1
CASTRGLADYNEQFF
TGTGCCAGCACCCGGGGGCTAGCGGACTACAATGAGCAGTTCTTC
>.|TRBV9|TRBD1|TRBJ1-3
CASSPGTGEAHGNTIYF
TGTGCCAGCAGCCCCGGGACAGGGGAGGCACATGGAAACACCATATATTTT
>.|TRBV11-2|.|TRBJ1-1
CASSETQVVSEAFF
TGTGCCAGCAGCGAGACACAGGTAGTAAGTGAAGCTTTCTTT
>.|TRBV19|.|TRBJ2-3
CASSIGAVTDTQYF
TGTGCCAGTAGTATAGGGGCAGTTACAGATACGCAGTATTTT
>.|TRBV18|.|TRBJ1-2
CASSQGAAYGYTF
TGTGCCAGCTCACAAGGGGCGGCCTATGGCTACACCTTC
>few|TRBV10-1|.|TRBJ1-2
CASSAYGYTF
TGCGCCAGCAGCGCCTATGGCTACACCTTC
>.|TRBV7-6|.|TRBJ1-6
CASSLVLSLNSPLHF
TGTGCCAGCAGCTTAGTGTTGTCTCTTAATTCACCCCTCCACTTT
>.|TRBV10-3|TRBD1|TRBJ1-2
CAIRDSGQGYTF
TGTGCCATCCGGGACAGCGGGCAAGGCTACACCTTC
>.|TRBV19|.|TRBJ1-1
CASSIVADTEAFF
TGTGCCAGTAGTATAGTAGCGGACACTGAAGCTTTCTTT
>once|TRBV6-5|.|TRBJ2-2
CASSSGTRNTGELFF
TGTGCCAGCAGTTCCGGGACGCGGAACACCGGGGAGCTGTTTTTT
>.|TRBV11-1|TRBD1|TRBJ2-1
CASSLAGQGAVYNEQFF
TGTGCCAGCAGCTTAGCGGGACAGGGGGCTGTCTACAATGAGCAGTTCTTC
>once|TRBV18|TRBD1|TRBJ1-5
CASSRDRGRNQPQHF
TGTGCCAGCTCCCGGGACAGGGGTCGCAATCAGCCCCAGCATTTT
>.|TRBV29-1|.|TRBJ1-2
CSVQGNGYTF
TGCAGCGTGCAGGGGAATGGCTACACCTTC
>.|TRBV7-2|TRBD2|TRBJ2-2
CASSLTSGRAPGELFF
TGTGCCAGCAGCTTAACTAGCGGGAGGGCCCCCGGGGAGCTGTTTTTT
>.|TRBV5-1|TRBD1|TRBJ1-2
CASSYRGPNYGYTF
TGCGCCAGCAGCTACAGGGGTCCTAACTATGGCTACACCTTC
>.|TRBV28|.|TRBJ2-2
CASSPDTGELFF
TGTGCCAGCAGCCCAGACACCGGGGAGCTGTTTTTT
>.|TRBV13|TRBD1|TRBJ2-7
CASSSFSDRVIPYEQYF
TGTGCCAGCAGCTCTTTTTCGGACAGGGTAATCCCCTACGAGCAGTACTTC
>few|TRBV19|.|TRBJ1-1
CASSHRGQASMNTEAFF
TGTGCCAGTAGCCACCGGGGGCAGGCTTCCATGAACACTGAAGCTTTCTTT
>once|TRBV5-1|TRBD1|TRBJ1-1
CASSLGGRTEAFF
TGCGCCAGCAGCCTAGGGGGCAGGACTGAAGCTTTCTTT
>.|TRBV27|.|TRBJ2-5
CASSLSTQETQYF
TGTGCCAGCAGTTTGTCTACACAAGAGACCCAGTACTTC
>.|TRBV28|TRBD2|TRBJ2-1
CASSSNPGTSGRAAYNEQFF
TGTGCCAGCAGTTCCAATCCCGGGACTAGCGGGAGGGCGGCCTACAATGAGCAGTTCTTC
>.|TRBV10-3|.|TRBJ1-1
CAISPTGNTEAFF
TGTGCCATCAGCCCGACAGGGAACACTGAAGCTTTCTTT
>.|TRBV6-1|.|TRBJ1-4
CASSEGRSTNEKLFF
TGTGCCAGCAGTGAAGGACGCTCAACTAATGAAAAACTGTTTTTT
>.|TRBV30|.|TRBJ1-2
CAPKGIYGYTF
TGTGCCCCTAAGGGGATCTATGGCTACACCTTC
>.|TRBV10-3|TRBD1|TRBJ1-1
CAISGGQGANTEAFF
TGTGCCATCAGTGGCGGACAGGGGGCGAACACTGAAGCTTTCTTT
>once|TRBV5-8|.|TRBJ1-2
CASSLEQGTSGYGYTF
TGTGCCAGCAGCTTGGAGCAGGGGACCAGTGGCTATGGCTACACCTTC